This TCR beta chain was documented in a study of OX40 agonist ivuxolimab in advanced cancers. Concerning the study at large: The costimulatory receptor OX40 (CD134) was targeted by ivuxolimab, a fully human IgG2 agonistic monoclonal antibody. Intravenous ivuxolimab was administered to patients every 2 weeks at six dose levels: 0.01, 0.1, 0.3, 1.5, 3 and 10 mg/kg. Of the approximately 53 patients in dose escalation, 19 had hepatocellular carcinoma, some 15 had melanoma, 9 had renal cell carcinoma and 9 had head and neck cancer. In the dose-escalation cohort, 70% to 90% of patients were male, and the mean age was 60 years with a range of about 20 to 80. Patients were allowed to have had prior anti-PD-1, anti-PD-L1 or anti-CTLA-4 therapy, and around 40% of the dose-escalation patients had previously received checkpoint inhibitors. Three dose-escalation patients achieved partial responses, one with hepatocellular carcinoma and two with cutaneous melanoma. Peripheral TCRbeta sequencing aimed to test whether ivuxolimab altered TCR sequence diversity and caused clonal T-cell expansion. The paper describes the monotherapy dose-escalation part (N ≈ 52 patients) of the phase I trial of ivuxolimab.

To sequence the TCRbeta CDR3 region, genomic DNA was isolated from the sorted cells. The immunoSEQ Assay was used to sequence the TCRbeta CDR3 regions. This is the immuneACCESS table as TCRdb keeps it, with only in-frame sequences that have V and J called. A part of the clones is gone; compared with another copy, unresolved V genes explain less than half, and the rest is unexplained. This sample lists approximately 110,000 clones; 85% to 95% were detected once. 0.81% of the sample belongs to the ten largest clones. What the study reported, not specific to this receptor: After ivuxolimab, CD8+ T cells had more expanded clones than CD4+ T cells on average. Low levels of normalized T-cell clonal expansion were also seen in some nonresponding patients. In partial responders in the 0.1-3.0 mg/kg groups, normalized peripheral clonal expansion was found to be among the lowest, especially among CD8+ T cells. Clonal expansion of both CD4+ and CD8+ blood T cells was observed from baseline to week 6 at doses 0.1 to 3.0 mg/kg. Antigen specificity was not determined for the clonally expanded peripheral T cells.

Concerning this clone itself: Its target antigen remains unknown. No clone much larger than this one lies a single base away; base qualities are absent.

The trial excluded patients who had a history of autoimmune disease or were on systemic immunosuppression. In every dose cohort, peripheral blood was drawn for TCR sequencing at baseline, cycle 4 day 1, and cycle 7 day 1. Samples came from an open-label, multicenter, first-in-human phase I dose-escalation trial of ivuxolimab. Adults with locally advanced or metastatic melanoma, renal cell, hepatocellular, or head and neck squamous cell carcinoma were enrolled in the trial. Before TCR sequencing, CD4+ T cells and CD8+ T cells were sorted from peripheral blood as separate populations. Including cysteine and phenylalanine, the CDR3 has 15 amino acids. Only the CDR3 part of the read is kept: 45 bases, read in frame from the first base. CDR1 MGHDK and CDR2 SYGVNS were looked up in the germline V gene. Deletion took 7 bases off V and 1 base off J, with a span of 13 bases between the germline ends.

This chain is built from TRBV25-1 and TRBJ2-2; the D segment could be TRBD2, given 6 matching bases. This material consisted of CD4+ or CD8+ T cells sorted from blood, taken in a trial of the OX40 agonist ivuxolimab. This TCR was recovered from an adult with an advanced solid tumor such as melanoma, head and neck, liver or kidney cancer. The nucleotide sequence is TGTGCCAGCACCGGAGGGGACCAGAACACCGGGGAGCTGTTTTTT. The resulting protein is CASTGGDQNTGELFF.